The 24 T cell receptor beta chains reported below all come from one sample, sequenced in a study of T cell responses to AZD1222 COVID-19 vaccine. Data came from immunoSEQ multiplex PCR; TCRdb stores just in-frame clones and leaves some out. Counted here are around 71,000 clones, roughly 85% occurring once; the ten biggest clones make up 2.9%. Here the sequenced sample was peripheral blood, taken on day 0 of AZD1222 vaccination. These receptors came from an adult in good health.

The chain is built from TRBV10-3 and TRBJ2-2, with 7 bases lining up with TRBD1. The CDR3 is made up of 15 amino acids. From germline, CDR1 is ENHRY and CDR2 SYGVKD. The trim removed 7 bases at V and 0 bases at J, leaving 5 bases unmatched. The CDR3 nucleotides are TGTGCCATCAATGTGGGACAGTCGAACACCGGGGAGCTGTTTTTT. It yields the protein CAINVGQSNTGELFF.

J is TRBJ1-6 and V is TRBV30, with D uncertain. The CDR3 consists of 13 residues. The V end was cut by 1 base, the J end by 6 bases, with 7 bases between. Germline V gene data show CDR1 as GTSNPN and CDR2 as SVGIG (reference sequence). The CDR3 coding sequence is TGTGCCTGGAGTGAGGAAAGTAATTCACCCCTCCACTTT. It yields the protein CAWSEESNSPLHF.

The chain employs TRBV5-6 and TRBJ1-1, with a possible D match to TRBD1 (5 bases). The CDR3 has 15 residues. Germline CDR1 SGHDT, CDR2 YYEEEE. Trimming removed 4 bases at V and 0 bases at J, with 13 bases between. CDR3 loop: CASSNWGVVNTEAFF. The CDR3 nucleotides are TGTGCCAGCAGCAATTGGGGGGTTGTGAACACTGAAGCTTTCTTT.

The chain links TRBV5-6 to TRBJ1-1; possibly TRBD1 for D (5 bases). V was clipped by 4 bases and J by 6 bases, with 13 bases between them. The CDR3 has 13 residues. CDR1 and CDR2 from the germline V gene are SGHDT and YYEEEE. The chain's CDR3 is CASSPWTRPEAFF. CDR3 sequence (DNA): TGTGCCAGCAGCCCCTGGACACGGCCTGAAGCTTTCTTT.

The CDR3 loop is CASSLGLPDTQYF. CDR3 sequence (DNA): TGTGCCAGCAGCTTAGGGCTTCCTGATACGCAGTATTTT. This chain joins TRBV11-2 and TRBJ2-3; no reliable D call. Germline loops: CDR1 SGHAT, CDR2 FQNNGV. V lost 1 base and J 6 bases, leaving 8 bases between the germline ends. This CDR3 comprises 13 residues.

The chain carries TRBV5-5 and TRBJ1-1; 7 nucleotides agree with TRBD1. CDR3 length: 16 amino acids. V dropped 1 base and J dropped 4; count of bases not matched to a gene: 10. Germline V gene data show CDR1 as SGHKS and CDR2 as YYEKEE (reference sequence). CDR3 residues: CASSLLVTGAGTEAFF. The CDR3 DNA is TGTGCCAGCAGCTTGCTAGTCACAGGGGCAGGCACTGAAGCTTTCTTT. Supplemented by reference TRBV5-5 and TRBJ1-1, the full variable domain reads DAGVTQSPTHLIKTRGQQVTLRCSPISGHKSVSWYQQVLGQGPQFIFQYYEKEERGRGNFPDRFSARQFPNYSSELNVNALLLGDSALYLCASSLLVTGAGTEAFFGQGTRLTVV.

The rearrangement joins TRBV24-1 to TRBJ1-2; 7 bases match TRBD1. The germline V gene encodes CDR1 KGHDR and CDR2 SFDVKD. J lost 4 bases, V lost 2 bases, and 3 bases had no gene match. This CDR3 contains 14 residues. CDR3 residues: CATSDSDRSYGYTF. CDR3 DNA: TGTGCCACCAGTGATTCGGACAGGAGCTATGGCTACACCTTC.

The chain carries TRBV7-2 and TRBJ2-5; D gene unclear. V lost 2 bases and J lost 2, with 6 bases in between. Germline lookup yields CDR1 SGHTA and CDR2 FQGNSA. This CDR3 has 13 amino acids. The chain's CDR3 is CASSLIAQETQYF. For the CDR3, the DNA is TGTGCCAGCAGCTTAATAGCTCAAGAGACCCAGTACTTC.

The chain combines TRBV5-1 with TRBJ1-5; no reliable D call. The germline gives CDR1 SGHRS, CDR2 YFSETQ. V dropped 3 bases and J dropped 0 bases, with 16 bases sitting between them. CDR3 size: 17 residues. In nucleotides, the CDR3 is TGCGCCAGCAGCTCGACCGTGCCGAAGAATAGCAATCAGCCCCAGCATTTT. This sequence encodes CASSSTVPKNSNQPQHF.

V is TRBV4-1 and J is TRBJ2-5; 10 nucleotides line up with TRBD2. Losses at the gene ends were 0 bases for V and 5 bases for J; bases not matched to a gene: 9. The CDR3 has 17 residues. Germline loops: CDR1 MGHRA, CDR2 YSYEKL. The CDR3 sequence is CASSQDRSSGGRETQYF. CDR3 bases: TGCGCCAGCAGCCAAGATAGGTCTAGCGGGGGTCGGGAGACCCAGTACTTC.

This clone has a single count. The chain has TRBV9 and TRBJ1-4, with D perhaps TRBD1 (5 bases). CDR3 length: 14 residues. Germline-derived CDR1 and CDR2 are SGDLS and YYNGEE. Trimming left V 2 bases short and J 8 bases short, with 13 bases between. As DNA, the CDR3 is TGTGCCAGCAGCGTGGAAGGGGTGGGCGAAAAACTGTTTTTT. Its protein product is CASSVEGVGEKLFF.

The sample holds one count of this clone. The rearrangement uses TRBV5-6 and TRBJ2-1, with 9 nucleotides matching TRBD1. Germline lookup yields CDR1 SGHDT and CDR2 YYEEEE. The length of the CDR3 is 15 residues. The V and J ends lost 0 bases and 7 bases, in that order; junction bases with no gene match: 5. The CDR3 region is CASSLEDRGMNEQFF. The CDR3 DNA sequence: TGTGCCAGCAGCTTGGAGGACAGGGGTATGAATGAGCAGTTCTTC. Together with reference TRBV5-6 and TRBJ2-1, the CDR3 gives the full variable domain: DAGVTQSPTHLIKTRGQQVTLRCSPKSGHDTVSWYQQALGQGPQFIFQYYEEEERQRGNFPDRFSGHQFPNYSSELNVNALLLGDSALYLCASSLEDRGMNEQFFGPGTRLTVL.

The CDR3 is CASVLTGGLDQPQHF. For the CDR3, the DNA is TGTGCCAGCGTACTGACAGGGGGCCTCGATCAGCCCCAGCATTTT. V and J are TRBV19 and TRBJ1-5; 10 bases are shared with TRBD1. Per the germline V gene, CDR1 is LNHDA and CDR2 is SQIVND (reference sequence). Trimming cost V 9 bases and J 5 bases; bases outside gene matches: 10. The CDR3 is made up of 15 amino acids.

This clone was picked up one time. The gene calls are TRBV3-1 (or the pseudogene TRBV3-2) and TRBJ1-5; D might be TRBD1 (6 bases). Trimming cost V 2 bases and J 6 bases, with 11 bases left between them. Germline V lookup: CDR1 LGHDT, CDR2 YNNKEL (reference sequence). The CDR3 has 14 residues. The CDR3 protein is CASSQTGWSQPQHF. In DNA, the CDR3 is TGTGCCAGCAGCCAAACAGGGTGGAGTCAGCCCCAGCATTTT.

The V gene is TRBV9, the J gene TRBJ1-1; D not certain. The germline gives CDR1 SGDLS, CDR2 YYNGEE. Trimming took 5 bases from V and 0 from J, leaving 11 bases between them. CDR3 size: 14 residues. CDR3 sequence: CASSRGGMNTEAFF. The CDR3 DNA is TGTGCCAGCAGTCGGGGTGGGATGAACACTGAAGCTTTCTTT.

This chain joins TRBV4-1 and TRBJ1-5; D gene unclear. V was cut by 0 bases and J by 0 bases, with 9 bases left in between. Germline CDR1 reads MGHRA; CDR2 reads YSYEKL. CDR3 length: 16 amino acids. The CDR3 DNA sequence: TGCGCCAGCAGCCAAGATTTCAGTATTAGCAATCAGCCCCAGCATTTT. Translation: CASSQDFSISNQPQHF.

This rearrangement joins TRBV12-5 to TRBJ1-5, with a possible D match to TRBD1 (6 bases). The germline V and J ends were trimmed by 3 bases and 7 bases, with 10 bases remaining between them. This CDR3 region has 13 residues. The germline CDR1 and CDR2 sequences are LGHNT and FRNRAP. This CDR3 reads CASGLGGSQPQHF. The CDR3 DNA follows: TGTGCTAGTGGTTTAGGGGGTTCCCAGCCCCAGCATTTT.

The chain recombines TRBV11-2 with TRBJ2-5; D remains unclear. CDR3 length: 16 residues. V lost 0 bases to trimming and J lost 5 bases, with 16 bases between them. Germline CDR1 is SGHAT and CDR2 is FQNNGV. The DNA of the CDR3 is TGTGCCAGCAGCTTAGAAGTCGATTTGACGTGGGAGACCCAGTACTTC. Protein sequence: CASSLEVDLTWETQYF.

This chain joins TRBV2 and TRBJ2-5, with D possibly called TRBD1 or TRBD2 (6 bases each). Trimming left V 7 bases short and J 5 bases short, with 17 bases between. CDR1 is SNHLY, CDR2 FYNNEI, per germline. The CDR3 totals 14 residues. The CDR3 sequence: CASNSGAPGETQYF. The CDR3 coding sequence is TGTGCCAGCAACTCGGGGGCGCCGGGGGAGACCCAGTACTTC.

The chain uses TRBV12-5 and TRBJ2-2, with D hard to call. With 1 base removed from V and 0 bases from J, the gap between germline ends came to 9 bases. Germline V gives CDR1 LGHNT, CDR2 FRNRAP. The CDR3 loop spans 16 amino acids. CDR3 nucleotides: TGTGCTAGTGGTTTGGACAGCTGGGCGAACACCGGGGAGCTGTTTTTT. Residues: CASGLDSWANTGELFF. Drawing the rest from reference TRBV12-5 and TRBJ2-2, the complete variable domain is DARVTQTPRHKVTEMGQEVTMRCQPILGHNTVFWYRQTMMQGLELLAYFRNRAPLDDSGMPKDRFSAEMPDATLATLKIQPSEPRDSAVYFCASGLDSWANTGELFFGEGSRLTVL.

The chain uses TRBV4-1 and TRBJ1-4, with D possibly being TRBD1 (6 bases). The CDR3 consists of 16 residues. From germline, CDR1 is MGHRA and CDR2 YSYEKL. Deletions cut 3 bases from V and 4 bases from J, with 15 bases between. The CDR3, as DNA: TGCGCCAGCAGCCAGGCGGTCAGGGGACATAATGAAAAACTGTTTTTT. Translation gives CASSQAVRGHNEKLFF.

CDR3 in amino acids: CASSQVRGGSVEAFF. DNA of the CDR3: TGTGCCAGCAGCCAAGTTAGGGGGGGGTCGGTCGAAGCTTTCTTT. The gene calls are TRBV3-1 (or the pseudogene TRBV3-2) and TRBJ1-1; perhaps TRBD1 as D (6 bases). Germline values: CDR1 LGHDT, CDR2 YNNKEL (reference sequence). The V gene lost 1 base and the J gene lost 8 bases, with 17 bases spanning the gap. This CDR3 is built from 15 residues.

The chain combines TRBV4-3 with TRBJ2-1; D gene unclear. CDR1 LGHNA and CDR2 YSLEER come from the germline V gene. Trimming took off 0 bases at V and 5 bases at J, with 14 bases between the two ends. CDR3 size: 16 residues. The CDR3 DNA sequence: TGCGCCAGCAGCCAAGATCTCCAGGCCAACGACAATGAGCAGTTCTTC. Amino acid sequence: CASSQDLQANDNEQFF.

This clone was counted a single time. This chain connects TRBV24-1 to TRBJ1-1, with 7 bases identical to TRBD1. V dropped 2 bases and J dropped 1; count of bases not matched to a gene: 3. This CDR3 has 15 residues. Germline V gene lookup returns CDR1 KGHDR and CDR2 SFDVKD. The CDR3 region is CATSDSGTENTEAFF. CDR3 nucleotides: TGTGCCACCAGTGATTCAGGGACAGAGAACACTGAAGCTTTCTTT.